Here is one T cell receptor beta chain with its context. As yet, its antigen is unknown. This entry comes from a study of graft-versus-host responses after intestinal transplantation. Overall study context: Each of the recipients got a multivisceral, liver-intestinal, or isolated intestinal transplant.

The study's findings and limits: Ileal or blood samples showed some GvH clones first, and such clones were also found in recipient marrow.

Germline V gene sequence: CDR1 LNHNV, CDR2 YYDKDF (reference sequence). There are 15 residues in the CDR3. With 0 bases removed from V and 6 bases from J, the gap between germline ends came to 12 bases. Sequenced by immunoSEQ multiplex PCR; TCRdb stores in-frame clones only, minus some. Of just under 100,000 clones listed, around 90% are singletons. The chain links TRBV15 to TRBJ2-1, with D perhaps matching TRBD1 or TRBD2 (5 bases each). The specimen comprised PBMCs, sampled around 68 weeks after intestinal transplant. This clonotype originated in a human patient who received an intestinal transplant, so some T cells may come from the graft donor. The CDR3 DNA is TGTGCCACCAGCAGAGATTTAGTAGGGACCAATGAGCAGTTCTTC. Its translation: CATSRDLVGTNEQFF.